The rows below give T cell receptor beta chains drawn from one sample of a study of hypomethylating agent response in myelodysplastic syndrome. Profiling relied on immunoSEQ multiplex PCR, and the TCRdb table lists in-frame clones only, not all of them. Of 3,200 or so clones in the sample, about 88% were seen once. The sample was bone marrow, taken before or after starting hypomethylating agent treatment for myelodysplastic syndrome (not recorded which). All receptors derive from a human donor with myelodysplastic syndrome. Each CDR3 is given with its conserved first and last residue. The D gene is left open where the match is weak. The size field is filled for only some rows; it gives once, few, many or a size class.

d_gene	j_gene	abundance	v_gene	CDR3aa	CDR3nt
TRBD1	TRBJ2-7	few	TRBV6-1	CASRAYGQGYEQYF	TGTGCCAGCAGAGCTTACGGACAGGGTTACGAGCAGTACTTC
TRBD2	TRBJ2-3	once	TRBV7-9	CASSLSLAGGVDTQYF	TGTGCCAGCAGCTTATCACTAGCGGGGGGTGTAGATACGCAGTATTTT
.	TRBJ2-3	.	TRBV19	CAAGRPTDTQYF	TGTGCCGCCGGGCGGCCTACAGATACGCAGTATTTT
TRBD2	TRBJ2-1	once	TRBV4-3	CASSQRTSGGSFYYNEQFF	TGCGCCAGCAGCCAACGGACTAGCGGGGGGTCCTTTTACTACAATGAGCAGTTCTTC
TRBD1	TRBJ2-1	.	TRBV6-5	CASSYSEQGAFYEQFF	TGTGCCAGCAGTTACTCGGAGCAGGGGGCGTTTTACGAGCAGTTCTTC
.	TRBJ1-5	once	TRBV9	CASSRGQSGQPQHF	TGTGCCAGCTCCCGGGGCCAGTCCGGGCAGCCCCAGCATTTT
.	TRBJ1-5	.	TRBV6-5	CASSPERTSNQPQHF	TGTGCCAGCAGTCCCGAGCGGACGAGCAATCAGCCCCAGCATTTT
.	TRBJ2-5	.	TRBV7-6	CASSYQETQYF	TGTGCCAGCAGCTATCAAGAGACCCAGTACTTC
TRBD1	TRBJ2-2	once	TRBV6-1	CASSERQGGGTGELFF	TGTGCCAGCAGTGAACGACAGGGGGGGGGCACCGGGGAGCTGTTTTTT
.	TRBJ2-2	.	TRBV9	CASSIRDSDLTGELFF	TGTGCCAGCAGCATCCGGGACTCGGACCTCACCGGGGAGCTGTTTTTT
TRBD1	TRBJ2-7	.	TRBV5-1	CASSIRQGQFEQYF	TGCGCCAGCAGCATAAGACAGGGTCAATTCGAGCAGTACTTC
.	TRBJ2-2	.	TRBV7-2	CASSRSRAGELFF	TGTGCCAGCTCCCGATCCCGGGCCGGGGAGCTGTTTTTT
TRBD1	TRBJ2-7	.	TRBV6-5	CASGSEGTGTYEQYF	TGTGCCAGCGGAAGTGAGGGGACAGGGACCTACGAGCAGTACTTC
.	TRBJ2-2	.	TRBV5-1	CASSPGANTGELFF	TGCGCCAGCAGCCCCGGGGCGAACACCGGGGAGCTGTTTTTT
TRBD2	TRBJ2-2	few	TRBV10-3	CAISESEAGAGELFF	TGTGCCATCAGTGAGTCGGAAGCGGGAGCCGGGGAGCTGTTTTTT
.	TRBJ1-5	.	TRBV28	CASSPPLGPQHF	TGTGCCAGCAGTCCCCCTCTCGGGCCCCAGCATTTT
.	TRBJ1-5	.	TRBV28	CASSLGRSNQPQHF	TGTGCCAGCAGTTTAGGCAGGAGTAATCAGCCCCAGCATTTT
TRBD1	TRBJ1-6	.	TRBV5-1	CASSLRDRGSPLHF	TGCGCCAGCAGCTTGAGGGACAGGGGGTCACCCCTCCACTTT
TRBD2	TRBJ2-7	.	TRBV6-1	CASSEEAGSSYEQYF	TGTGCCAGCAGTGAAGAAGCGGGAAGCTCCTACGAGCAGTACTTC
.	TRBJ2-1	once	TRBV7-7	CASSLQDFGDNEQFF	TGTGCTAGCAGCTTACAGGACTTTGGGGACAATGAGCAGTTCTTC
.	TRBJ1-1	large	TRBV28	CASSLEQAVNTEAFF	TGTGCCAGCAGTTTGGAACAGGCTGTGAACACTGAAGCTTTCTTT
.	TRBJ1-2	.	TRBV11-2	CASSRGRDSYTF	TGTGCCAGCAGCCGGGGCCGGGACAGCTACACCTTC
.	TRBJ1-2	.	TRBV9	CASSVGFGTTLLF	.
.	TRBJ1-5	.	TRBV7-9	CASSLGGDPGTEPQHF	TGTGCCAGCAGCTTAGGGGGGGACCCTGGTACGGAGCCCCAGCATTTT
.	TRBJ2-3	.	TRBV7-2	CASSLFGVETDTQYF	TGTGCCAGCAGCTTATTCGGTGTGGAAACAGATACGCAGTATTTT